The next 15 T cell receptor beta chains were all read from a single sample in a study of lymphopenia after photon versus proton radiotherapy. The protocol was immunoSEQ multiplex PCR, while the TCRdb copy is restricted to in-frame clones and leaves out a portion. The data contain around 17,000 clones, roughly 88% of them singletons. The sample consisted of peripheral blood, taken from a patient treated with proton-based radiotherapy. The receptors come from a man in his 70s with pancreatic cancer.

The V gene is TRBV7-3, the J gene TRBJ2-2, with D perhaps TRBD2 (5 bases). V was clipped by 2 bases and J by 6 bases, with 10 bases between them. Germline V gene lookup returns CDR1 SGHTA and CDR2 FQGTGA. The CDR3 length is 14 residues. In DNA form, the CDR3 reads TGTGCCAGCAGCTTAGGACTGGGGTCCGGGGAGCTGTTTTTT. This translates into CASSLGLGSGELFF.

This clone was observed a single time. The chain is built from TRBV7-9 and TRBJ2-5; a weak D match, TRBD1 (6 bases). Trimming removed 6 bases from V and 9 bases from J, with 17 bases in between. This CDR3 region has 13 residues. Germline V gives CDR1 SEHNR, CDR2 FQNEAQ (reference sequence). The CDR3 DNA reads as TGTGCCAGCAGGGAAAAACAGGGTCGGGCCCAGTACTTC. Its translation is CASREKQGRAQYF.

V and J are TRBV2 and TRBJ1-4; D is uncertain. Between the trimmed V and J ends, which lost 7 bases and 0 bases, there was a span of 21 bases. CDR1 is SNHLY and CDR2 is FYNNEI in the germline V gene. The CDR3 runs 18 residues. The CDR3 DNA sequence: TGTGCCAGCACTGGACCTAGCCGGAGTACCGCAACTAATGAAAAACTGTTTTTT. It encodes CASTGPSRSTATNEKLFF.

The gene calls are TRBV1 and TRBJ1-3. TRBV1 is annotated as a pseudogene. The CDR3 totals 16 residues. The CDR3 sequence: CTSSQRHGSSGNTIYF. CDR3 bases: TGCACCAGCAGCCAACGTCATGGGAGCTCTGGAAACACCATATATTTT.

In DNA, the CDR3 is TGTGCCATCTTAGACGGGAGGTACAATGAGCAGTTCTTC. Its protein is CAILDGRYNEQFF. The chain joins TRBV10-3 to TRBJ2-1, with 7 bases fitting TRBD2. Germline values: CDR1 ENHRY, CDR2 SYGVKD. The CDR3 is made up of 13 amino acids. The junction had 5 bases not matched to a gene; V was cut back by 8 bases and J by 4 bases.

This chain uses TRBV5-4 with TRBJ1-1; 10 bases are shared with TRBD1. V lost 1 base, J lost 7 bases, and 7 bases stayed unmatched. Germline CDR1 is SGHNT and CDR2 is YYREEE (reference sequence). The CDR3 sequence is 15 residues long. The CDR3 is CASSLPGQGVVEAFF. CDR3 DNA: TGTGCCAGCAGCTTGCCCGGACAGGGGGTGGTTGAAGCTTTCTTT.

This clone was recorded only once. J is TRBJ2-3 and V is TRBV7-2; no firm D call. This CDR3 has 16 amino acids. CDR1 and CDR2 from the germline V gene are SGHTA and FQGNSA. Trimming took 4 bases from V and 4 from J, leaving 18 bases between them. CDR3 sequence (DNA): TGTGCCAGCAGCTCGCTTGGCAATCTTGCCCCAGATACGCAGTATTTT. As protein: CASSSLGNLAPDTQYF.

This rearrangement joins TRBV7-2 to TRBJ1-5; D not resolved. Germline V CDR1 and CDR2: SGHTA, FQGNSA. The CDR3 totals 14 residues. Trimming pared 5 bases from V and 5 bases from J, leaving 13 bases between. CDR3 bases: TGTGCCAGCAGCGCCGTTCTTGGAGATCAGCCCCAGCATTTT. The encoded protein is CASSAVLGDQPQHF.

The V gene is TRBV6-1, the J gene TRBJ1-4; no firm D call. V lost 6 bases, J lost 6 bases, and 14 bases lay in between. Per the germline V gene, CDR1 is MNHNS and CDR2 is SASEGT. This CDR3 contains 14 residues. The DNA for the CDR3 is TGTGCCAGCAGCGATTCTAGCACGGATGAAAAACTGTTTTTT. It codes for CASSDSSTDEKLFF.

The chain combines TRBV28 with TRBJ2-7; no clear D gene. The CDR3 has 14 residues. V lost 2 bases, J lost 2 bases, and 10 bases lay in between. Germline CDR1 is MDHEN and CDR2 is SYDVKM. CDR3 in amino acids: CASSLLVFPYEQYF. The CDR3 DNA is TGTGCCAGCAGTTTACTAGTGTTTCCCTACGAGCAGTACTTC.

The rearrangement joins TRBV7-9 to TRBJ1-4; D gene unclear. Germline CDR1 and CDR2: SEHNR and FQNEAQ (reference sequence). The germline V and J ends were trimmed by 0 bases and 7 bases, with 6 bases remaining between them. The length of the CDR3 is 13 residues. The CDR3 DNA sequence: TGTGCCAGCAGCTTAGCGGGCGGTGAAAAACTGTTTTTT. The encoded protein is CASSLAGGEKLFF.

V is TRBV2 and J is TRBJ1-6, with D uncertain. The CDR3 is 13 amino acids. Trimming stripped 7 bases from V and 6 bases from J, with 10 bases between. CDR1 SNHLY and CDR2 FYNNEI come from the germline V gene. In DNA form, the CDR3 reads TGTGCCAGCAATCAGGACCTTAATTCACCCCTCCACTTT. This codes for CASNQDLNSPLHF.

This chain joins TRBV6-5 and TRBJ1-2; D is unclear. Per the germline V gene, CDR1 is MNHEY and CDR2 is SVGAGI. The CDR3 is made up of 13 amino acids. V lost 6 bases and J 1 base, leaving 9 bases between the germline ends. CDR3 region: CASRSDGNYGYTF. The CDR3 DNA reads as TGTGCCAGCAGATCAGACGGTAACTATGGCTACACCTTC.

A few counts support this clone. The chain employs TRBV5-1 and TRBJ1-4; tentatively, D is TRBD1 (5 bases). CDR3 length equals 14 residues. Between the trimmed V and J ends, which lost 4 bases and 8 bases, there was a span of 15 bases. In germline, CDR1 is SGHRS, CDR2 YFSETQ. CDR3 sequence reads: CASSLRDDGEKLFF. CDR3 DNA: TGCGCCAGCAGCCTCCGGGACGACGGGGAAAAACTGTTTTTT.

This clone was observed a few times. J is TRBJ2-5 and V is TRBV6-1; D unclear. The CDR3 runs 16 residues. The germline V and J ends were trimmed by 3 bases and 2 bases, with 16 bases remaining between them. The germline V gene has CDR1 MNHNS and CDR2 SASEGT. CDR3 protein: CASSDLDSWLQETQYF. The CDR3 nucleotides are TGTGCCAGCAGTGACCTCGACTCGTGGCTACAAGAGACCCAGTACTTC.